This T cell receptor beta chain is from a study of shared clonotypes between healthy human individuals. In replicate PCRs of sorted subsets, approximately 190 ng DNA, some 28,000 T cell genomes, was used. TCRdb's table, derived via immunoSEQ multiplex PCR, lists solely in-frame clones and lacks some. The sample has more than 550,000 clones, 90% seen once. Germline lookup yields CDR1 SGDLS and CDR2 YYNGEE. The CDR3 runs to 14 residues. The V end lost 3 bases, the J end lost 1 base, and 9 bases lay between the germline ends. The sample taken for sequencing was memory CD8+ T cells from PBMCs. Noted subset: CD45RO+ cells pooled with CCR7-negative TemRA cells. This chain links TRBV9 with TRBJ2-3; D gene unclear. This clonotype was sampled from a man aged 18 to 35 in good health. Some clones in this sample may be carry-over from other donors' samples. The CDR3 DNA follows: TGTGCCAGCAGCGACCCGGTAGGCACAGATACGCAGTATTTT. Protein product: CASSDPVGTDTQYF.